These 13 T cell receptor beta chains originate from one sample sequenced in a study of identical twins. TCRdb used MiXCR to reprocess the 5' RACE reads, holding one entry per CDR3 protein. The data contain 450,000 or so distinct CDR3 sequences, roughly 13% of them singletons. The same sample was also studied in work on yellow fever vaccine responses in identical twins.

Source material: CD4+ T cells sorted from blood. These receptors were taken from a woman aged 18-29 years in good health.

The chain couples TRBV4-3 to TRBJ2-1; 8 bases align to TRBD2. V was clipped by 4 bases and J by 0 bases; unmatched bases: 14. The germline gives CDR1 LGHNA, CDR2 YSLEER. This CDR3 has 19 residues. The CDR3 loop is CASSRANAGGSVSYNEQFF. CDR3 DNA sequence: TGCGCCAGCAGCCGCGCAAACGCGGGAGGAAGTGTCTCCTACAATGAGCAGTTCTTC.

This chain uses TRBV7-2 with TRBJ2-7; 8 nucleotides line up with TRBD1. CDR3 length equals 14 residues. The V segment lost 2 bases and the J segment 4 bases; nucleotides outside the gene matches: 4. CDR1 SGHTA and CDR2 FQGNSA come from the germline V gene. CDR3 DNA: TGTGCCAGCAGCTTACGACAGGGGAGATACGAGCAGTACTTC. The encoded protein is CASSLRQGRYEQYF.

This clonotype has just a few counts. The chain is built from TRBV6-1 and TRBJ2-7; possibly TRBD1 or TRBD2 for D (5 bases each). CDR3 size: 15 residues. Germline loops: CDR1 MNHNS, CDR2 SASEGT. Trimming took off 8 bases at V and 1 base at J, with 18 bases between the two ends. CDR3: CASGLLGAASYEQYF. The CDR3 region has the DNA TGTGCCAGCGGCCTACTAGGGGCGGCTTCCTACGAGCAGTACTTC.

This clonotype has a handful of counts. The rearrangement uses TRBV28 and TRBJ2-5, with 8 positions matching TRBD2. From germline, CDR1 is MDHEN and CDR2 SYDVKM. J lost 5 bases, V lost 6 bases, and 14 bases had no gene match. The CDR3 runs to 16 residues. The CDR3 here is CASRPRSGGARETQYF. In DNA form, the CDR3 reads TGTGCCAGCAGGCCTCGTTCCGGGGGGGCCCGTGAGACCCAGTACTTC.

V usage is TRBV28 and J usage is TRBJ2-1; 8 bases agree with TRBD2. Per germline, CDR1 MDHEN and CDR2 SYDVKM. Losses at the gene ends were 2 bases for V and 9 bases for J; bases not matched to a gene: 3. The CDR3 is 13 amino acids. The CDR3 DNA reads as TGTGCCAGCAGTTTAGGGACTAGGGTTGAGCAGTTCTTC. This translates into CASSLGTRVEQFF.

This clonotype was detected a few times. This sequence joins TRBV7-9 and TRBJ1-2; D remains unclear. V dropped 5 bases and J dropped 3 bases, with 7 bases sitting between them. CDR1 is SEHNR, CDR2 FQNEAQ, per germline (reference sequence). This CDR3 contains 12 residues. The CDR3 coding sequence is TGTGCCAGCAGCCTCCCGGACTATGGCTACACCTTC. Amino acids: CASSLPDYGYTF.

This clonotype has more than one count but fewer than ten. This chain's CDR3 is CSVRGTGTYEQYF. CDR3 nucleotide sequence: TGCAGCGTTAGAGGGACAGGGACCTACGAGCAGTACTTC. V usage is TRBV29-1 and J usage is TRBJ2-7, with 9 positions matching TRBD1. The CDR3 spans 13 residues. Germline V gene data show CDR1 as SQVTM and CDR2 as ANQGSEA. J gave up 2 bases and V 5 bases, and 4 bases lay outside the gene matches.

Points on this clonotype: This may be a read error, as it is one base from a much larger clone. Because the CDR3 is missing its conserved closing phenylalanine or tryptophan, this is likely a read error. This chain joins TRBV29-1 and TRBJ2-1; perhaps D is TRBD1 or TRBD2 (7 bases each). Germline CDR1 is SQVTM and CDR2 is ANQGSEA. The CDR3 runs to 15 residues. Trimming cost V 5 bases and J 8 bases, with 22 bases left between them. Written as DNA, the CDR3 is TGCAGCGTTAGAAGAGGGGGCGGGAGTCCCCATGAGCAGTTCTTA. Its protein is CSVRRGGGSPHEQFL.

There are a few counts of this clonotype. V and J are TRBV2 and TRBJ2-5, with 8 nucleotides matching TRBD2. The length of the CDR3 is 16 residues. J lost 2 bases, V lost 7 bases, and 12 bases had no gene match. Per the germline V gene, CDR1 is SNHLY and CDR2 is FYNNEI. CDR3 DNA: TGTGCCAGCAATTTCTACGGGAGGGGGTTACAAGAGACCCAGTACTTC. Residues: CASNFYGRGLQETQYF.

This chain's CDR3 is CAISESRGLAFRTGELFF. The CDR3 DNA sequence: TGTGCCATCAGTGAGTCGCGCGGTCTAGCATTCCGCACCGGGGAGCTGTTTTTT. The rearrangement joins TRBV10-3 to TRBJ2-2, with a weak D call TRBD2 (5 bases). Germline lookup yields CDR1 ENHRY and CDR2 SYGVKD. V dropped 0 bases and J dropped 4 bases, with 18 bases sitting between them. CDR3 length equals 18 residues.

This chain joins TRBV7-9 and TRBJ1-2; D is uncertain. Per the germline V gene, CDR1 is SEHNR and CDR2 is FQNEAQ (reference sequence). The V end lost 0 bases, the J end lost 7 bases, and 6 bases lay between the germline ends. This CDR3 has 12 amino acids. The CDR3 region is CASSLAVGGYTF. The CDR3 nucleotides read TGTGCCAGCAGCTTAGCTGTGGGTGGCTACACCTTC.

This clonotype was detected ten times or more. V and J are TRBV7-2 and TRBJ1-4, with D unclear. Germline CDR1 SGHTA, CDR2 FQGNSA. This CDR3 has 16 residues. The germline V and J ends were trimmed by 5 bases and 3 bases, with 16 bases remaining between them. The CDR3 sequence is CASSASPRRSNEKLFF. The CDR3, as DNA: TGTGCCAGCAGCGCTAGCCCGCGGAGGTCTAATGAAAAACTGTTTTTT. Supplemented by reference TRBV7-2 and TRBJ1-4, the full variable domain reads GAGVSQSPSNKVTEKGKDVELRCDPISGHTALYWYRQSLGQGLEFLIYFQGNSAPDKSGLPSDRFSAERTGGSVSTLTIQRTQQEDSAVYLCASSASPRRSNEKLFFGSGTQLSVL.

The genes are TRBV6-5 and TRBJ2-3, with 9 nucleotides matching TRBD1. The CDR3 length is 15 residues. The V and J ends lost 2 bases and 2 bases, in that order; junction bases with no gene match: 2. CDR1 is MNHEY, CDR2 SVGAGI, per germline. DNA of the CDR3: TGTGCCAGCAGTTACGGGACAGGGCACACAGATACGCAGTATTTT. Its translation: CASSYGTGHTDTQYF.